The 27 T cell receptor beta chains below were found in one sample sequenced in a study of blood T cells in healthy people across ages. PCR was performed a second time for about 7 to 12 cycles using a sample-barcoded 5' primer and a J-beta primer mix. Each CDR3 protein is one row after TCRdb ran MiXCR on the 5' RACE reads. Of around 870,000 distinct CDR3 sequences detected, around 26% appear once; the ten largest clones hold 17%. The sample comprised blood. The receptors originated from a woman of 80 years or more in good health.

The V gene is TRBV6-2 or TRBV6-3, the J gene TRBJ2-2; no reliable D call. The CDR3 runs to 17 residues. CDR1 and CDR2 (germline): MNHEY, SVGEGT. Trimming took off 6 bases at V and 8 bases at J, with 25 bases between the two ends. CDR3 loop: CASRTRVQSPTVGELFF. In nucleotides, the CDR3 is TGTGCCAGCAGAACGCGAGTACAGAGCCCAACCGTAGGGGAGCTGTTTTTT.

The rearrangement joins TRBV7-2 to TRBJ1-3; D gene uncertain. The CDR3 is 16 amino acids. Germline V gene sequence: CDR1 SGHTA, CDR2 FQGNSA. V was shortened by 6 bases and J by 0 bases, with 15 bases between the two germline ends. The CDR3 DNA follows: TGTGCCAGCAGTCCCCTAGGAGGACTCTCTGGAAACACCATATATTTT. Translation gives CASSPLGGLSGNTIYF. Filled out from reference TRBV7-2 and TRBJ1-3, the complete variable domain reads GAGVSQSPSNKVTEKGKDVELRCDPISGHTALYWYRQSLGQGLEFLIYFQGNSAPDKSGLPSDRFSAERTGGSVSTLTIQRTQQEDSAVYLCASSPLGGLSGNTIYFGEGSWLTVV.

This clonotype has more than one count but fewer than ten. Mismatch with germline at one junction end may stem from a read error. The chain uses TRBV11-2 and TRBJ1-6, with 10 bases aligning to TRBD1. CDR1 and CDR2 from the germline V gene are SGHAT and FQNNGV. The length of the CDR3 is 16 residues. The CDR3 sequence is CASSGRQGAYSSPLHF. The DNA for the CDR3 is TGTGCCAGCAGCGGTCGACAGGGGGCTTATAGTTCACCCCTCCACTTT.

The table lists this clonotype with many counts. This rearrangement joins TRBV20-1 to TRBJ2-1; TRBD2 matches at 10 bases. CDR3 length: 15 residues. The V and J ends lost 3 bases and 4 bases, in that order; junction bases with no gene match: 6. Looked up from germline, CDR1 is DFQATT and CDR2 is SNEGSKA (reference sequence). In DNA, the CDR3 is TGCAGTGCTAGGTTTCTAGCGGGGGCGTACAATGAGCAGTTCTTC. Translation gives CSARFLAGAYNEQFF.

V usage is TRBV12-3 or TRBV12-4 and J usage is TRBJ2-1; D is unclear. Trimming left V 6 bases short and J 5 bases short, with 14 bases between. The CDR3 has 14 amino acids. The CDR3 nucleotides are TGTGCCAGCAGGTCTGATACACCGAACAATGAGCAGTTCTTC. Encoded protein: CASRSDTPNNEQFF.

Worth noting for this clonotype: Just one base apart from a much larger clone, this may be a read error. The genes are TRBV6-2 or TRBV6-3 and TRBJ2-1; D is uncertain. This CDR3 spans 14 amino acids. The germline V gene encodes CDR1 MNHEY and CDR2 SVGEGT. CDR3 bases: TGTGCCACCACGCGGCCCGGAACCTACAATGAGCAGCTCTTC. It codes for CATTRPGTYNEQLF.

In this sample, this clonotype turned up a few times. The V and J genes are TRBV5-1 and TRBJ2-2, with TRBD1 identical over 8 bases. CDR3 length: 17 amino acids. Germline CDR1 reads SGHRS; CDR2 reads YFSETQ. The J segment lost 3 bases and the V segment lost 1 base, leaving 8 bases of the junction unmatched. In DNA form, the CDR3 reads TGCGCCAGCAGCTTGAATCCAGGGGGCTCGGACACCGGGGAGCTGTTTTTT. Translating gives CASSLNPGGSDTGELFF.

This chain uses TRBV2 with TRBJ2-3; tentative D call: TRBD2 (5 bases). The CDR3 consists of 15 residues. The V end lost 6 bases, the J end lost 4 bases, and 17 bases lay between the germline ends. From germline, CDR1 is SNHLY and CDR2 FYNNEI. The CDR3 DNA reads as TGTGCCAGCAGACTAGGCGGTGGCTCATCAGATACGCAGTATTTT. Protein sequence: CASRLGGGSSDTQYF.

This clonotype showed up just once. The junction does not match germline at one end; this may be a read error. This rearrangement joins TRBV18 to TRBJ2-5, with D possibly matching TRBD2 (5 bases). Looked up from germline, CDR1 is KGHSH and CDR2 is LQKENI. The CDR3 length is 13 residues. Written as DNA, the CDR3 is TGTGCCAGCTCACTCGGGAACCAAGAGGCCCAGTACTTC. This sequence encodes CASSLGNQEAQYF.

The gene calls are TRBV3-1 and TRBJ2-3, with 9 bases aligning to TRBD2. The V gene's germline CDR1 is LGHDT and CDR2 YNNKEL (reference sequence). This CDR3 spans 15 amino acids. Trimming cost V 4 bases and J 9 bases; bases outside gene matches: 11. The CDR3 here is CASSPLGLAGSTQYF. The CDR3 DNA sequence: TGTGCCAGCAGCCCATTGGGGCTAGCGGGGTCCACGCAGTATTTT.

Details on this clonotype: One base away lies a much larger clone, so this may be a sequencing read error. The CDR3 region is CASTSHESGVNVLTF. CDR3 in DNA: TGTGCCAGCACCTCACACGAATCTGGGGTCAACGTCCTGACTTTC. The chain links TRBV9 to TRBJ2-6; D remains ambiguous. Germline values: CDR1 SGDLS, CDR2 YYNGEE. The CDR3 runs to 15 residues.

As regards this clonotype: This clone may be a read error of a much larger clone one base away. This chain links TRBV7-2 with TRBJ2-1; possible D gene TRBD2, 6 bases. The CDR3 loop spans 16 amino acids. Germline CDR1 reads SGHTA; CDR2 reads FQGNSA. Trimming shortened V by 2 bases and J by 0 bases, and 11 bases separated the two germline ends. DNA for the CDR3: TGTGCCAGCAGCTTAAGGGAGGCCTACTCCTACAATGAGCAGTTCTTC. Translated: CASSLREAYSYNEQFF.

Many counts were recorded for this clonotype. This chain links TRBV3-1 with TRBJ2-1, with D possibly TRBD2 on 6 matching bases. In germline, CDR1 is LGHDT, CDR2 YNNKEL (reference sequence). The V gene lost 1 base and the J gene lost 6 bases, with 10 bases spanning the gap. The CDR3 sequence is 14 residues long. The CDR3 nucleotides read TGTGCCAGCAGCCAAGCAGTGACTAGCAATGAGCAGTTCTTC. Translating gives CASSQAVTSNEQFF.

In this sample, this clonotype turned up many times. V gene TRBV7-2 combines with J gene TRBJ2-4; 13 nucleotides line up with TRBD2. V trimming: 5 bases; J trimming: 0 bases; junction bases outside the gene matches: 4. CDR3 length equals 17 residues. The germline gives CDR1 SGHTA, CDR2 FQGNSA. This CDR3 is CASSLGLAGVAKNIQYF. Written as DNA, the CDR3 is TGTGCCAGCAGCCTCGGACTAGCGGGGGTAGCCAAAAACATTCAGTACTTC.

The rearrangement uses TRBV29-1 and TRBJ2-2, with D possibly matching TRBD2 (6 bases). The V end lost 6 bases, the J end lost 2 bases, and 16 bases lay between the germline ends. The CDR3 has 15 amino acids. CDR1 SQVTM and CDR2 ANQGSEA come from the germline V gene. The CDR3 bases are TGCAGCGTGGGGATAGCGGAAAAAAACACCGGGGAGCTGTTTTTT. It specifies CSVGIAEKNTGELFF.

This clonotype came up a few times. This rearrangement joins TRBV15 to TRBJ1-5, with D unresolved. This CDR3 has 14 residues. Trimming removed 0 bases from V and 7 bases from J, with 10 bases in between. The germline gives CDR1 LNHNV, CDR2 YYDKDF (reference sequence). The CDR3 reads CATSRDLERQPQHF. In DNA form, the CDR3 reads TGTGCCACCAGCAGAGATCTTGAGAGGCAGCCCCAGCATTTT.

This clonotype was observed at least ten times. The chain couples TRBV7-2 to TRBJ1-6; 10 bases line up with TRBD1. Germline CDR1 reads SGHTA; CDR2 reads FQGNSA. The junction had 11 bases not matched to a gene; V was cut back by 6 bases and J by 0 bases. The CDR3 loop spans 19 amino acids. As DNA, the CDR3 is TGTGCCAGCAGAAAACGACAGGGGGCTTCCGGCTCCTATAATTCACCCCTCCACTTT. This gives the protein CASRKRQGASGSYNSPLHF. Complete variable domain (other parts from reference TRBV7-2 and TRBJ1-6): GAGVSQSPSNKVTEKGKDVELRCDPISGHTALYWYRQSLGQGLEFLIYFQGNSAPDKSGLPSDRFSAERTGGSVSTLTIQRTQQEDSAVYLCASRKRQGASGSYNSPLHFGNGTRLTVT.

The sample holds one count of this clonotype. The J gene is TRBJ1-5, the V gene TRBV20-1; TRBD1 might be the D (5 bases). The length of the CDR3 is 13 residues. Per the germline V gene, CDR1 is DFQATT and CDR2 is SNEGSKA (reference sequence). V lost 7 bases to trimming and J lost 5 bases, with 15 bases between them. CDR3: CSVSEGLYQPQHF. The CDR3 coding sequence is TGCAGTGTTTCTGAGGGGCTTTATCAGCCCCAGCATTTT.

This clonotype was counted between two and nine times. Its ends do not fully match the called genes, so a read error is possible. V usage is TRBV12-3 or TRBV12-4 and J usage is TRBJ1-6, with D unclear. The length of the CDR3 is 12 residues. CDR3: CAGRSWDSPLHF. The CDR3 coding sequence is TGTGCCGGCAGGTCTTGGGATTCACCCCTCCACTTT.

V gene TRBV27 combines with J gene TRBJ2-7; 9 nucleotides line up with TRBD2. V gave up 6 bases and J gave up 7 bases; unmatched junction bases: 13. The CDR3 runs 15 residues. The germline gives CDR1 MNHEY, CDR2 SMNVEV (reference sequence). CDR3 sequence reads: CASSLGTSGLWEQYF. Written as DNA, the CDR3 is TGTGCCAGCAGCTTGGGAACTAGCGGGCTCTGGGAGCAGTACTTC.

V usage is TRBV5-1 and J usage is TRBJ1-3; D unclear. V was trimmed by 4 bases and J by 0 bases, leaving 14 bases between them. Per germline, CDR1 SGHRS and CDR2 YFSETQ. The CDR3 covers 16 residues. CDR3 protein: CASSPNQRASGNTIYF. For the CDR3, the DNA is TGCGCCAGCAGCCCGAACCAGCGAGCCTCTGGAAACACCATATATTTT.

There are a few counts of this clonotype. The rearrangement joins TRBV18 to TRBJ2-3; D is possibly TRBD2 (5 bases). The germline gives CDR1 KGHSH, CDR2 LQKENI. This CDR3 comprises 17 residues. The V gene lost 2 bases and the J gene lost 1 base, with 16 bases spanning the gap. This CDR3 reads CASSPLRLGSGTDTQYF. The CDR3 coding sequence is TGTGCCAGCTCACCATTGAGACTGGGTAGCGGCACAGATACGCAGTATTTT. Drawing the rest from reference TRBV18 and TRBJ2-3, the complete variable domain is NAGVMQNPRHLVRRRGQEARLRCSPMKGHSHVYWYRQLPEEGLKFMVYLQKENIIDESGMPKERFSAEFPKEGPSILRIQQVVRGDSAAYFCASSPLRLGSGTDTQYFGPGTRLTVL.

The chain links TRBV7-9 to TRBJ2-7; 7 bases match TRBD1. Germline CDR1 is SEHNR and CDR2 is FQNEAQ (reference sequence). CDR3 length: 15 residues. J gave up 4 bases and V 5 bases, and 11 bases lay outside the gene matches. The CDR3 here is CASSGLGQSEYEQYF. Here the CDR3 DNA reads TGTGCCAGCAGCGGGTTGGGACAGAGTGAATACGAGCAGTACTTC.

The chain carries TRBV14 and TRBJ2-2, with D possibly TRBD2 on 5 matching bases. The CDR3 loop spans 15 amino acids. Germline V gives CDR1 SGHDN, CDR2 FVKESK. The ends were cut back, 0 bases at V and 2 bases at J, with 7 bases in the middle. CDR3 loop: CASSQELGNTGELFF. CDR3 bases: TGTGCCAGCAGCCAAGAACTAGGAAACACCGGGGAGCTGTTTTTT.

This clonotype was observed many times. The chain has TRBV6-2 or TRBV6-3 and TRBJ1-1, with 7 bases identical to TRBD1. V shed 2 bases, J shed 3 bases, and the junction held 6 bases outside the gene matches. CDR3 length: 15 amino acids. CDR1 and CDR2 from the germline V gene are MNHEY and SVGEGT. CDR3 amino acids: CASSYHGTAYTEAFF. DNA for the CDR3: TGTGCCAGCAGTTACCACGGGACAGCCTACACTGAAGCTTTCTTT.

This clonotype has more than one count but fewer than ten. This may be a read error: a much more frequent sequence differs by one nucleotide. V and J are TRBV27 and TRBJ2-7, with a tentative D call TRBD1 (6 bases). The germline V gene encodes CDR1 MNHEY and CDR2 SMNVEV (reference sequence). V gave up 7 bases and J gave up 5 bases, with 18 bases separating them. The CDR3 totals 14 residues. CDR3 sequence reads: CASNKQGISHEQYF. The DNA for the CDR3 is TGTGCCAGCAACAAGCAGGGGATCAGCCACGAGCAGTACTTC.

The table lists this clonotype with a few counts. The chain uses TRBV9 and TRBJ2-5; 9 nucleotides agree with TRBD2. This CDR3 has 16 amino acids. Looked up from germline, CDR1 is SGDLS and CDR2 is YYNGEE. V shed 0 bases, J shed 1 base, and the junction held 4 bases outside the gene matches. CDR3 nucleotide sequence: TGTGCCAGCAGCGTAGCTGCAGCGGGGGGCCAAGAGACCCAGTACTTC. Protein: CASSVAAAGGQETQYF.